Listed here are 21 T cell receptor beta chains from one sample, sequenced in a study of T cell repertoires in cytomegalovirus infection. TCRdb passed the reads through MiXCR, listing each CDR3 protein once. The sample shows 150,000 to 200,000 distinct CDR3 sequences, over 13% of them seen only once. Specimen: PBMCs. These receptors all come from a human donor in good health (CMV status not recorded). Some clones in this sample may be carry-over from other donors' samples.

There are many counts of this clonotype. J is TRBJ1-2 and V is TRBV19; D is undetermined. Trimming took off 0 bases at V and 9 bases at J, with 17 bases between the two ends. The CDR3 spans 15 residues. Germline CDR1 LNHDA, CDR2 SQIVND (reference sequence). DNA for the CDR3: TGTGCCAGTAGTATAGACTCGTCGAAGATGACGCGCTACACCTTC. This sequence encodes CASSIDSSKMTRYTF.

The genes are TRBV12-3 or TRBV12-4 and TRBJ1-5; D remains unclear. V lost 8 bases, J lost 5 bases, and 10 bases lay in between. CDR3 size: 12 residues. The CDR3 DNA reads as TGTGCCAGCGGCGGAGGGCATCAGCCCCAGCATTTT. Protein sequence: CASGGGHQPQHF.

This clonotype was detected ten times or more. The J gene is TRBJ2-1, the V gene TRBV27; D is ambiguous. V shed 0 bases and J shed 8 bases, with 14 bases lying between them. The CDR3 totals 15 residues. The V gene's germline CDR1 is MNHEY and CDR2 SMNVEV (reference sequence). The CDR3 coding sequence is TGTGCCAGCAGTTTATCAGGGTACCTTCGGGATGAGCAGTTCTTC. It yields the protein CASSLSGYLRDEQFF.

This clonotype has a count of ten or more. This rearrangement joins TRBV5-4 to TRBJ2-2; D tentatively reads TRBD1 or TRBD2 (5 bases each). Trimming removed 0 bases from V and 2 bases from J, with 14 bases in between. CDR3 length: 17 residues. CDR1 is SGHNT and CDR2 is YYREEE in the germline V gene (reference sequence). The CDR3 DNA is TGTGCCAGCAGCTTGGTCCCCGGGGCATCCAACACCGGGGAGCTGTTTTTT. Translating gives CASSLVPGASNTGELFF.

This clonotype was picked up many times. The CDR3 DNA reads TGCAGTGCTGGGAAAGCTAGCGGGAGGATCGAGACCCAGTACTTC. Residues: CSAGKASGRIETQYF. The rearrangement joins TRBV20-1 to TRBJ2-5, with 11 bases fitting TRBD2. The germline CDR1 and CDR2 sequences are DFQATT and SNEGSKA (reference sequence). The CDR3 is 15 residues long. V lost 5 bases and J lost 5; bases outside the gene matches: 10.

This chain joins TRBV7-9 and TRBJ2-6; D possibly corresponds to TRBD1 (6 bases). Looked up from germline, CDR1 is SEHNR and CDR2 is FQNEAQ (reference sequence). V lost 1 base and J 9 bases, leaving 7 bases between the germline ends. The CDR3 consists of 13 residues. CDR3 amino acids: CASSLGTDNVLTF. The CDR3, as DNA: TGTGCCAGCAGCTTAGGGACAGACAACGTCCTGACTTTC.

This clonotype has ten or more counts. V is TRBV7-3 and J is TRBJ1-1; 10 bases fit TRBD1. This CDR3 is built from 14 residues. Trimming removed 5 bases from V and 3 bases from J; junction bases left unmatched: 3. Germline values: CDR1 SGHTA, CDR2 FQGTGA. DNA of the CDR3: TGTGCCAGCAGCATGACAGGGGGCGACACTGAAGCTTTCTTT. This encodes CASSMTGGDTEAFF.

This clonotype was picked up many times. The chain couples TRBV7-9 to TRBJ1-1; the D is unclear. The CDR3 is made up of 15 amino acids. From germline, CDR1 is SEHNR and CDR2 FQNEAQ (reference sequence). Trimming took 5 bases from V and 8 from J, leaving 21 bases between them. Here the CDR3 DNA reads TGTGCCAGCAGCCCGTCGAACAGTGGTTTTTCGGAAGCTTTCTTT. Its protein product is CASSPSNSGFSEAFF. The entire variable domain, with the rest obtained from reference TRBV7-9 and TRBJ1-1, is as follows: DTGVSQNPRHKITKRGQNVTFRCDPISEHNRLYWYRQTLGQGPEFLTYFQNEAQLEKSRLLSDRFSAERPKGSFSTLEIQRTEQGDSAMYLCASSPSNSGFSEAFFGQGTRLTVV.

The chain is built from TRBV7-9 and TRBJ2-1; TRBD2 aligns across 9 bases. There are 16 residues in the CDR3. Trimming cost V 2 bases and J 9 bases; bases outside gene matches: 11. Germline V CDR1 and CDR2: SEHNR, FQNEAQ (reference sequence). In nucleotides, the CDR3 is TGTGCCAGCAGCTTAAGACTAGCGGACGGACAAAGTGAGCAGTTCTTC. This encodes CASSLRLADGQSEQFF. The full variable domain, its missing parts supplied by reference TRBV7-9 and TRBJ2-1, is DTGVSQNPRHKITKRGQNVTFRCDPISEHNRLYWYRQTLGQGPEFLTYFQNEAQLEKSRLLSDRFSAERPKGSFSTLEIQRTEQGDSAMYLCASSLRLADGQSEQFFGPGTRLTVL.

The chain uses TRBV29-1 and TRBJ1-2; 12 nucleotides match TRBD1. Trimming took 3 bases from V and 8 from J; bases not matched to a gene: 10. CDR1 is SQVTM and CDR2 is ANQGSEA in the germline V gene. This CDR3 is built from 15 residues. The CDR3 region is CSVDNRDRGPRGYTF. The CDR3 nucleotides read TGCAGCGTTGACAACCGGGACAGGGGGCCGCGAGGCTACACCTTC.

On this clonotype: One end of the junction is discordant with germline, which a read error may explain. The chain joins TRBV19 to TRBJ2-1; D is perhaps TRBD2 (7 bases). The germline gives CDR1 LNHDA, CDR2 SQIVND (reference sequence). This CDR3 has 15 amino acids. The CDR3 region has the DNA TGTGCCCGTAGTATAGAGGGGGAGGGGTACAATGAGCAGTTCTTC. Translated, it gives CARSIEGEGYNEQFF.

Only a few counts were recorded for this clonotype. The J gene is TRBJ1-6, the V gene TRBV4-2, with 8 bases identical to TRBD1. The CDR3 extends over 14 amino acids. Germline values: CDR1 LGHNA, CDR2 YNFKEQ. The J segment lost 9 bases and the V segment lost 4 bases, leaving 5 bases of the junction unmatched. The CDR3 sequence is CASSRTGSVSPLHF. CDR3 in DNA: TGTGCCAGCAGCCGGACAGGGAGTGTTTCACCCCTCCACTTT.

This clonotype has a count of ten or more. The chain employs TRBV7-9 and TRBJ1-6; the match to TRBD1 covers 11 bases. V was clipped by 1 base and J by 6 bases; unmatched bases: 5. The germline V gene has CDR1 SEHNR and CDR2 FQNEAQ (reference sequence). This CDR3 region has 17 residues. The CDR3 DNA is TGTGCCAGCAGCTTAGGGACCGGGACAGGGGGTAATTCACCCCTCCACTTT. Protein: CASSLGTGTGGNSPLHF.

This clonotype was recorded at least ten times. The rearrangement uses TRBV7-9 and TRBJ2-4; the match to TRBD1 covers 9 bases. Germline CDR1 and CDR2: SEHNR and FQNEAQ (reference sequence). V lost 3 bases and J lost 6; bases outside the gene matches: 3. The CDR3 length is 14 residues. CDR3: CASSFGQGRNIQYF. CDR3 nucleotides: TGTGCCAGCAGCTTTGGACAGGGGAGAAACATTCAGTACTTC.

Ten or more counts support this clonotype. One end of the junction is discordant with germline, which a read error may explain. The chain is built from TRBV7-7 and TRBJ2-1; 8 positions agree with TRBD2. The CDR3 consists of 15 residues. Germline CDR1 is SSHAT and CDR2 is FNYEAQ (reference sequence). CDR3 nucleotides: TGTGCTAGCAGCTTACATACTAGCGGCAGTAATGAGCAGTTCTTC. Protein: CASSLHTSGSNEQFF. Combining the CDR3 with reference TRBV7-7 and TRBJ2-1 gives the whole variable domain GAGVSQSPRYKVTKRGQDVTLRCDPISSHATLYWYQQALGQGPEFLTYFNYEAQPDKSGLPSDRFSAERPEGSISTLTIQRTEQRDSAMYRCASSLHTSGSNEQFFGPGTRLTVL.

The chain carries TRBV19 and TRBJ1-5, with 11 bases that match TRBD1. The CDR3 runs 13 residues. Germline V lookup: CDR1 LNHDA, CDR2 SQIVND (reference sequence). The CDR3 sequence is CGTGGMNNQPQHF. In nucleotides, the CDR3 is TGTGGGACAGGGGGCATGAACAATCAGCCCCAGCATTTT.

The chain joins TRBV27 to TRBJ1-5; D is unclear. CDR1 and CDR2 (germline): MNHEY, SMNVEV (reference sequence). Trimming stripped 0 bases from V and 1 base from J, with 10 bases between. This CDR3 contains 16 residues. This CDR3 is CASSLSMGYSNQPQHF. The CDR3 DNA reads as TGTGCCAGCAGTTTATCTATGGGATACAGCAATCAGCCCCAGCATTTT.

The chain links TRBV6-2 or TRBV6-3 to TRBJ2-7; D is undetermined. The germline CDR1 and CDR2 sequences are MNHEY and SVGEGT. The CDR3 length is 17 residues. The V gene lost 5 bases and the J gene lost 3 bases, with 23 bases spanning the gap. The CDR3 nucleotides read TGTGCCAGCAGTCCCGTGACCAGCTGGACGGCCAACTACGAGCAGTACTTC. Protein product: CASSPVTSWTANYEQYF.

The sample holds a few counts of this clonotype. The gene calls are TRBV7-6 and TRBJ2-7; D is uncertain. This CDR3 has 13 amino acids. CDR1 and CDR2 (germline): SGHVS, FNYEAQ. Deletions cut 7 bases from V and 4 bases from J, with 14 bases between. CDR3 DNA: TGTGCCAGCACCCCTCTCCGGCAATACGAGCAGTACTTC. Translated: CASTPLRQYEQYF.

The chain links TRBV11-2 to TRBJ2-2; D tentatively fits TRBD1 or TRBD2 (5 bases each). Trimming cost V 5 bases and J 6 bases, with 10 bases left between them. CDR1 SGHAT and CDR2 FQNNGV come from the germline V gene. The CDR3 runs to 13 residues. CDR3 bases: TGTGCCAGCAGCCCGTTGGGGGCCGGGGAGCTGTTTTTT. Protein product: CASSPLGAGELFF.

Many counts were recorded for this clonotype. The rearrangement joins TRBV7-9 to TRBJ2-2; D call uncertain. CDR3 length equals 13 residues. The germline CDR1 and CDR2 sequences are SEHNR and FQNEAQ (reference sequence). The V end lost 1 base, the J end lost 7 bases, and 7 bases lay between the germline ends. Written as DNA, the CDR3 is TGTGCCAGCAGCTTAGGAAGCAACGGGGAGCTGTTTTTT. Residues: CASSLGSNGELFF.